The source of this TCR beta chain is a study of memory CD4+ T cells and cytomegalovirus serostatus. The overall study: This sample comes from healthy Belgian adults, about 10 CMV seropositive, 20 to 25 seronegative.

Sequencing was performed with immunoSEQ multiplex PCR; in TCRdb, only in-frame clones are kept and a portion is missing. This sample has around 53,000 clones; approximately 79% occur once, and the top ten carry 0.82%. Germline CDR1 is SGHRS and CDR2 is YFSETQ. The CDR3 length is 17 residues. V lost 3 bases to trimming and J lost 7 bases, with 23 bases between them. The sort gate was single viable CD3+CD4+CD8-CD45RO+ cells for memory CD4+ T cells. The chain combines TRBV5-1 with TRBJ1-3; D possibly corresponds to TRBD1 (6 bases). The sequenced material came from memory CD4+ T cells from blood. The receptor comes from an adult in good health and CMV-seronegative. The CDR3 loop reads CASSYHGGGALQNTIYF. The DNA of the CDR3 is TGCGCCAGCAGCTACCATGGGGGGGGCGCATTACAGAACACCATATATTTT.